The rows below give T cell receptor beta chains drawn from one sample of a study of OX40 agonist ivuxolimab in advanced cancers. The data were produced by immunoSEQ multiplex PCR, yet TCRdb's version contains in-frame clones alone and is incomplete. The table includes about 35,000 clones, 90% to 95% detected once. Sequenced material: CD4+ or CD8+ T cells sorted from blood, taken in a trial of the OX40 agonist ivuxolimab. These receptors were taken from an adult with an advanced solid tumor such as melanoma, head and neck, liver or kidney cancer. CDR3s include the opening cysteine and the closing phenylalanine or tryptophan. Expanded clones get a size class; other rows say once, few or many, or leave the size out.

v_call	clone_size	cdr3_aa
TRBV4-1	-	CASSPLAGGLAQYF
TRBV7-9	-	CASSSMDLGQFF
TRBV7-9	-	CASSSRTGIETQYF
TRBV2	-	CASSPGLNNEQFF
TRBV11-2	once	CASSSNRVPYEQYF
TRBV29-1	-	CSVVGHGFYEQYF
TRBV2	-	CASSNQDSQDHDQPQHF
TRBV5-5	-	CASSFQDYNEQFF
TRBV7-9	-	CASSPWERIYEQYF
TRBV6-1	-	CASNHGDNSGELFF
TRBV9	few	CASSPPSSYEQYF
TRBV7-9	-	CASSLGSPDEQYF
TRBV19	-	CASTPLGRANTEAFF
TRBV4-1	medium-sized	CASSQARTISSTDTQYF
TRBV5-5	-	CASSLDQGARGTQYF
TRBV6-1	-	CASSELVTDRNQPQHF
TRBV19	-	CASSFGSVTDTQYF
TRBV4-2	-	CASSQPVPYNEQFF
TRBV7-2	-	CASSLEVAYEQYF
TRBV6-4	-	CASNSNRTSNEKLFF
TRBV30	once	CAWSVGAVDYGYTF
TRBV19	few	CASSITPDYGYTF
TRBV5-6	-	CASSSVPNEQYF
TRBV4-1	-	CASRPTSGRALQPDTQYF
TRBV9	-	CASSPPGARGQFF
TRBV6-4	-	CASSDSGGGYNEQFF